A selection of T cell receptor beta chains follows, all from one sample in a study of shared clonotypes between healthy human individuals. Using immunoSEQ multiplex PCR, the repertoire was profiled, and TCRdb retains in-frame clones only, with some absent. Here the sample spans approximately 460,000 clones, around 77% being singletons. Sequenced material: PBMCs. Receptor source: a woman between 35 and 50 years old in good health. Some clones in this sample may be carry-over from other donors' samples. CDR3s include the opening cysteine and the closing phenylalanine or tryptophan. D genes are given only for firm matches. A row's size may be missing; if present it is once, few, many or a size class.

>TRBV7-2|-|TRBJ2-1|-
TGTGCCAGCAGCTTAGGGCCCGGGACATTCGGCAATGAGCAGTTCTTC
CASSLGPGTFGNEQFF
>TRBV28|TRBD2|TRBJ2-7|-
TGTGCCAGCAGTCTTCTAGCGGGAGTTTTACGCGAGCAGTACTTC
CASSLLAGVLREQYF
>TRBV7-9|TRBD2|TRBJ2-3|-
TGTGCCAGCAGTAAGGGACTAGCTTCGAGCACAGATACGCAGTATTTT
CASSKGLASSTDTQYF
>TRBV4-1|TRBD1|TRBJ1-1|once
TGCGCCAGCTCACGACAGGGGGGTGACACTGAAGCTTTCTTT
CASSRQGGDTEAFF
>TRBV2|-|TRBJ2-1|-
TGTGCCAGCAGTGAAGGGCCATACAATGAGCAGTTCTTC
CASSEGPYNEQFF
>TRBV7-8|-|TRBJ1-4|-
TGTGCCAGCAGCTTAGCGCGGCAGGGGTTGGGATGGGAAAAACTGTTTTTT
CASSLARQGLGWEKLFF
>TRBV7-2|TRBD2|TRBJ2-5|-
TGTGCCAGCAGCTTCGGGCATTATCGGGAGGGCCGGGAGACCCAGTACTTC
CASSFGHYREGRETQYF
>TRBV15|TRBD2|TRBJ2-2|-
TGTGCCACCAGCAACCCCGGGCTAGCGGAGAACACCGGGGAGCTGTTTTTT
CATSNPGLAENTGELFF
>TRBV10-3|-|TRBJ1-2|-
TGTGCCATCAGTGACGGCCTCGGCAACTATGGCTACACCTTC
CAISDGLGNYGYTF
>TRBV5-4|-|TRBJ2-7|-
TGTGCCAGCAGCTCCCCGTCTTCTAGGGACTCCACCTACGAGCAGTACTTC
CASSSPSSRDSTYEQYF
>TRBV29-1|-|TRBJ2-3|-
TGCAGCGTTGGGCGGGTCACAGATACGCAGTATTTT
CSVGRVTDTQYF
>TRBV11-1|-|TRBJ1-1|-
TGTGCCAGCAGCTTACGATTGTCCGATCGATTCGGCATTGAAGCTTTCTTT
CASSLRLSDRFGIEAFF
>TRBV7-8|TRBD1|TRBJ1-1|-
TGTGCCAGCAGCTTACAGGGGGTTTTGGGCACTGAAGCTTTCTTT
CASSLQGVLGTEAFF
>TRBV6-5|-|TRBJ2-2|-
TGTGCCAGCAGTTACGGCCGGCACACCGGGGAGCTGTTTTTT
CASSYGRHTGELFF
>TRBV28|-|TRBJ1-1|-
TGTGCCAGCAGGGTCATATCGCCCTGGAACGAAGCTTTCTTT
CASRVISPWNEAFF
>TRBV6-1|-|TRBJ1-1|-
TGTGCCAGCAGTGAAGCGGGACAGAACACTGAAGCTTTCTTT
CASSEAGQNTEAFF